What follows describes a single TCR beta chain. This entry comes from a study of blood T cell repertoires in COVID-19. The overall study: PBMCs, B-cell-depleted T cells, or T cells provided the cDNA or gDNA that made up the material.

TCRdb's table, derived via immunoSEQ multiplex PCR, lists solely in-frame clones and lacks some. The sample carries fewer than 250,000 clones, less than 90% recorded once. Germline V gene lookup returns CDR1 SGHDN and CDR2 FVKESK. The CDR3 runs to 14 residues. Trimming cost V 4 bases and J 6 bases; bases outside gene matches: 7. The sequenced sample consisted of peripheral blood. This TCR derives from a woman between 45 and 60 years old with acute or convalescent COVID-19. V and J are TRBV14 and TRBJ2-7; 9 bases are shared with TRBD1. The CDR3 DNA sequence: TGTGCCAGCAGCCTACGGGACAGGGCGTCCGAGCAGTACTTC. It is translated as CASSLRDRASEQYF.